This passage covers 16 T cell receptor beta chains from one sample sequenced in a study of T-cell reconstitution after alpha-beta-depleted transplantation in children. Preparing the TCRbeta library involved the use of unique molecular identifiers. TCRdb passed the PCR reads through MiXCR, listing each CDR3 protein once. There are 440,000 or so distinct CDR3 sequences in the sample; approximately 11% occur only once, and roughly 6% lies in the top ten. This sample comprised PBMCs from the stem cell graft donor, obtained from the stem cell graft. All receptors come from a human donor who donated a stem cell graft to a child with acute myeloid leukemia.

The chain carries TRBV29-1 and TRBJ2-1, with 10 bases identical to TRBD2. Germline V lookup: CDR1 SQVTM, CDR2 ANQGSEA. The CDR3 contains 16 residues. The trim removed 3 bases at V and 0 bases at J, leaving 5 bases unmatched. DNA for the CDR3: TGCAGCGTTGAGGGACAGCGGGAGGGCTCCTACAATGAGCAGTTCTTC. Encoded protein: CSVEGQREGSYNEQFF.

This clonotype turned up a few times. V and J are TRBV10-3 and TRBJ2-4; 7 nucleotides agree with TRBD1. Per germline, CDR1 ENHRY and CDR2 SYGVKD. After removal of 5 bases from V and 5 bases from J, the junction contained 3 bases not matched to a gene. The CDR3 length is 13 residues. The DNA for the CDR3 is TGTGCCATCAGTCCCGGGACAGAAAACATTCAGTACTTC. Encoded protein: CAISPGTENIQYF.

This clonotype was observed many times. The CDR3 DNA sequence: TGTGCCAGCAGCCACCCCAACGGGCAAGCGAACACTGAAGCTTTCTTT. Amino acid sequence: CASSHPNGQANTEAFF. The J gene is TRBJ1-1, the V gene TRBV7-8; no clear D. Germline loops: CDR1 SGHVS, CDR2 FQNEAQ. CDR3 length: 16 residues. Trimming removed 5 bases at V and 1 base at J, with 17 bases between.

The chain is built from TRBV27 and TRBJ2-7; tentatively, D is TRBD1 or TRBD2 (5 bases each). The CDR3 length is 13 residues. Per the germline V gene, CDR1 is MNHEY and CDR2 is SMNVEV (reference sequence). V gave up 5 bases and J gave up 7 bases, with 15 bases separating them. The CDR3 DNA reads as TGTGCCAGCAGTCTAGAGCCCTGGGGGGAGCAGTACTTC. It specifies CASSLEPWGEQYF.

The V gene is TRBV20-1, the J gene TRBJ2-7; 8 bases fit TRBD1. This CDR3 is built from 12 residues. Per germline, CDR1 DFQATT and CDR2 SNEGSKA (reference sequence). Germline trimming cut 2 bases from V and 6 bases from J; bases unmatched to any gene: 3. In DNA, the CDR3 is TGCAGTGCTAGAAAAACAGGGGGCGAGCAGTACTTC. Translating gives CSARKTGGEQYF.

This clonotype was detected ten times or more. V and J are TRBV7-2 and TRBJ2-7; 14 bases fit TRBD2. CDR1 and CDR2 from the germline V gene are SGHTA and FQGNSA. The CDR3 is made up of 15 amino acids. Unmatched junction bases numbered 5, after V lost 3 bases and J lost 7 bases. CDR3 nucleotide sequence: TGTGCCAGCAGCTTTACCGGGACTAGCGGGAGTGAGCAGTACTTC. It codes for CASSFTGTSGSEQYF.

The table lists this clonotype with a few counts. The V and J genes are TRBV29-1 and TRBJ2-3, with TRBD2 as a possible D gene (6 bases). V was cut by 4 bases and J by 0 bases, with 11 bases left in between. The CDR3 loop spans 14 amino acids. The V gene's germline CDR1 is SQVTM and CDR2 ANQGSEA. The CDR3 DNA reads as TGCAGCGTTGGTGCGGGGACTAGCACAGATACGCAGTATTTT. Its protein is CSVGAGTSTDTQYF.

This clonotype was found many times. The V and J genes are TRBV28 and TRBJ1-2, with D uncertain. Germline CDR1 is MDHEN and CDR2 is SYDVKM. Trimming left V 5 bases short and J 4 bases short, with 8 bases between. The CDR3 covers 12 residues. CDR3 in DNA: TGTGCCAGCAGTCCTGGTCCCTATGGCTACACCTTC. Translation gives CASSPGPYGYTF.

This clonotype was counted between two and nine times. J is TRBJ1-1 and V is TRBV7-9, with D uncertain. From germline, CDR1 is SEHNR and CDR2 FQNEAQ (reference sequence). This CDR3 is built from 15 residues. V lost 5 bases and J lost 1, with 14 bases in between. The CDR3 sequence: CASSRRGPTNTEAFF. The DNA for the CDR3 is TGTGCCAGCAGCCGCCGAGGACCGACGAACACTGAAGCTTTCTTT. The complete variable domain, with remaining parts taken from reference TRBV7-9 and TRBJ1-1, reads DTGVSQNPRHKITKRGQNVTFRCDPISEHNRLYWYRQTLGQGPEFLTYFQNEAQLEKSRLLSDRFSAERPKGSFSTLEIQRTEQGDSAMYLCASSRRGPTNTEAFFGQGTRLTVV.

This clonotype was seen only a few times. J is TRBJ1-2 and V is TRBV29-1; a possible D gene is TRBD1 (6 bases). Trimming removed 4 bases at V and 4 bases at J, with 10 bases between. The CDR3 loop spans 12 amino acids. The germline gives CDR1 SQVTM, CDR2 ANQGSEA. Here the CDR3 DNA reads TGCAGCGTTGCGACAGGAACCTATGGCTACACCTTC. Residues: CSVATGTYGYTF.

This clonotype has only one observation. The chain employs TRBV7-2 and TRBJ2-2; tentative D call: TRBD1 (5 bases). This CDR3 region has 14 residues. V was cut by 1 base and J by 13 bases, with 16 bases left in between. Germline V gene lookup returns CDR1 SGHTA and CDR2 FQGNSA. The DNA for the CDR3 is TGTGCCAGCAGCTTAGAAGTGTGGCAGGGTGGGCTGTTTTTT. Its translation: CASSLEVWQGGLFF.

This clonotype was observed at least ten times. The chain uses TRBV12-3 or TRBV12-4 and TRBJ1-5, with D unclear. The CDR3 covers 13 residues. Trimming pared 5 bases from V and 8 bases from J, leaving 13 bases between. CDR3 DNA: TGTGCCAGCAGTCCCCAACAATCAGAGCCCCAGCATTTT. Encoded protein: CASSPQQSEPQHF.

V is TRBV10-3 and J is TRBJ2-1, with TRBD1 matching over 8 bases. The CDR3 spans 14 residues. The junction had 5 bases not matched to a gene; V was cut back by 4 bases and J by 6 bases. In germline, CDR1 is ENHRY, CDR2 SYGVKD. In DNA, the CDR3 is TGTGCCATCAGTGGGCAGGGGGCTTTCAATGAGCAGTTCTTC. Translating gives CAISGQGAFNEQFF.

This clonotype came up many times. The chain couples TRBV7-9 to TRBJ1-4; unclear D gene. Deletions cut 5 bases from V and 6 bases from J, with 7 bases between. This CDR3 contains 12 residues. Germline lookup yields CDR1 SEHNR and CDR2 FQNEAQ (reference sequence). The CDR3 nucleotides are TGTGCCAGCAGCGGGGATGATGAAAAACTGTTTTTT. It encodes CASSGDDEKLFF.

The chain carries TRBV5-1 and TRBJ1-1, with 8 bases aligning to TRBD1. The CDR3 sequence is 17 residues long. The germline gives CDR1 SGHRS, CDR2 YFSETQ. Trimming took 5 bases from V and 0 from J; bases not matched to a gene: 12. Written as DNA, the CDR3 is TGCGCCAGCAGTTTAGACCCGACAGGGGTCCTGAACACTGAAGCTTTCTTT. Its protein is CASSLDPTGVLNTEAFF.

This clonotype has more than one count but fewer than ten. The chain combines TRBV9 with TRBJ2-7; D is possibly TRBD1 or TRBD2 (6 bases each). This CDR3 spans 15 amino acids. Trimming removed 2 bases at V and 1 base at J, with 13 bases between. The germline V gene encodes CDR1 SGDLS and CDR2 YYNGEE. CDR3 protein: CASSVIEGGSYEQYF. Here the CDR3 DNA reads TGTGCCAGCAGCGTCATAGAGGGGGGTTCCTACGAGCAGTACTTC.